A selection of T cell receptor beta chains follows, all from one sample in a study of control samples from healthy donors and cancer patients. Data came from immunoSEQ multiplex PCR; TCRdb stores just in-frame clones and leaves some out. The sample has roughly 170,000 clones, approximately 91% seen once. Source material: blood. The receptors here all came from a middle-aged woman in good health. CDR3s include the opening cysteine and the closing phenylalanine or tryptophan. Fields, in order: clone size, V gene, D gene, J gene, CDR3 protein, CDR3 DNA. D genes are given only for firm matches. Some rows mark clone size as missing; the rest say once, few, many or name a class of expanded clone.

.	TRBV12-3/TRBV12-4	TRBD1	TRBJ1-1	CASRTGGESGVFF	TGTGCCAGCAGGACAGGGGGCGAATCGGGTGTTTTCTTT
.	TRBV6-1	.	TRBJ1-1	CASSGKANRINTEAFF	TGTGCCAGCAGTGGGAAGGCTAACAGGATTAACACTGAAGCTTTCTTT
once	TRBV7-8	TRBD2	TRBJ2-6	CASSHATPAPGDYPNSGANVLTF	TGTGCCAGCAGCCACGCTACCCCTGCCCCCGGGGACTACCCGAACTCTGGGGCCAACGTCCTGACTTTC
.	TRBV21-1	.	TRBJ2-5	CASSKEGAQETQYF	TGTGCCAGCAGCAAAGAGGGGGCTCAAGAGACCCAGTACTTC
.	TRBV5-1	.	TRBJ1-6	CASSLEMQGRFNSPLHF	TGCGCCAGCAGCTTGGAAATGCAGGGAAGGTTTAATTCACCCCTCCACTTT
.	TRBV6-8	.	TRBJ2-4	CASIISRPLAKNIQYF	TGTGCCAGCATCATATCCCGGCCCTTAGCCAAAAACATTCAGTACTTC
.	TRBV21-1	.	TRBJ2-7	CASSKGSGTGAYEQYF	TGTGCCAGCAGCAAAGGATCCGGGACAGGGGCCTACGAGCAGTACTTC
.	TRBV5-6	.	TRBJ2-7	CASSFSYEQYF	TGTGCCAGCAGCTTCTCCTACGAGCAGTACTTC
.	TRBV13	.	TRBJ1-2	CASSLGPRQALHYGYTF	TGTGCCAGCAGCTTAGGCCCGCGACAGGCCCTACACTATGGCTACACCTTC
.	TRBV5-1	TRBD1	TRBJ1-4	CASSSLSRDRGLREKLFF	TGCGCCAGCAGCTCCCTGTCCCGGGACAGGGGACTGCGTGAAAAACTGTTTTTT
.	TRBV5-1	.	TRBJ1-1	CASSPPSNTEAFF	TGCGCCAGCAGCCCCCCGTCGAACACTGAAGCTTTCTTT
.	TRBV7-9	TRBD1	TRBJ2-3	CASSEAGQGSRSQYF	TGTGCCAGCAGCGAGGCGGGACAGGGATCGAGGTCGCAGTATTTT
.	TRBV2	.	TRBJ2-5	CASSDNRDQETQYF	TGTGCCAGCAGTGACAACAGGGACCAAGAGACCCAGTACTTC
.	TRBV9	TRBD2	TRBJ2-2	CASSLTSGGPGGDTGELFF	TGTGCCAGCAGCCTCACTAGCGGGGGACCCGGGGGGGACACCGGGGAGCTGTTTTTT
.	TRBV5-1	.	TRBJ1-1	CASSLESGVGTEAFF	TGCGCCAGCAGCTTGGAATCTGGGGTGGGCACTGAAGCTTTCTTT
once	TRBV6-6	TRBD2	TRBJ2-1	CASSYSRTSGGVEQFF	TGTGCCAGCAGTTACTCGAGGACTAGCGGGGGGGTGGAGCAGTTCTTC
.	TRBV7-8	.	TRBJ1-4	CASSLAGAENEKLFF	TGTGCCAGCAGCTTAGCCGGGGCGGAGAATGAAAAACTGTTTTTT
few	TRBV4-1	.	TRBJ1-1	CASSQDQWSQENTEAFF	TGCGCCAGCAGCCAAGATCAGTGGTCGCAGGAGAACACTGAAGCTTTCTTT
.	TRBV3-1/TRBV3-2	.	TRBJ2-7	CASSQGSAGTYSSYEQYF	TGTGCCAGCAGCCAAGGTTCTGCCGGGACATATTCTTCCTACGAGCAGTACTTC
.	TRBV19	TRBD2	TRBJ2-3	CASRSGGASDTQYF	TGTGCCAGCCGTAGCGGGGGGGCATCAGATACGCAGTATTTT
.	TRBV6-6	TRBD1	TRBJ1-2	CASTWDSGFPGYTF	TGTGCCAGCACCTGGGACAGTGGGTTCCCAGGCTACACCTTC
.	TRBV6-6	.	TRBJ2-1	CASTQVNEQFF	TGTGCCAGCACCCAAGTAAATGAGCAGTTCTTC